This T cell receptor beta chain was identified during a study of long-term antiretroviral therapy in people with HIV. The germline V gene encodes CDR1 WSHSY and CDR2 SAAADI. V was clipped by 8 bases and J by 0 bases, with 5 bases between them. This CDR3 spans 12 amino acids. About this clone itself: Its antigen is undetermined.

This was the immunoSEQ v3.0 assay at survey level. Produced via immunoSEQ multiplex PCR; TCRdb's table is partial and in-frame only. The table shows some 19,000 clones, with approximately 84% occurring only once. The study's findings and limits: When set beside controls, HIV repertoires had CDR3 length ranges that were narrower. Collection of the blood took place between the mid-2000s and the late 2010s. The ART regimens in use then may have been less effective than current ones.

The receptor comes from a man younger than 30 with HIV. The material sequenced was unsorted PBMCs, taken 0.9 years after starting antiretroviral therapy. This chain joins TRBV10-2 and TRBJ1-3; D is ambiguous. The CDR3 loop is CASGPSGNTIYF. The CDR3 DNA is TGCGCCAGCGGGCCCTCTGGAAACACCATATATTTT.